The subject of this entry is one T cell receptor beta chain. This clonotype was picked up many times. Its antigen remains unidentified. No base qualities exist here, and no much larger clone lies one base off it. The source of the sample is a study of breast tumors, draining lymph nodes, adjacent tissues (dated by TCRdb to 2016 to 2018). For the wider study: Breast cancer patients provided tumor, adjacent nontumor tissue and axillary lymph nodes, and the study compared the TCR beta repertoires across these three sources. The study was designed to assess the relationships and possible T-cell exchange between tumor, surrounding tissue and draining lymph node repertoires in human breast cancer. Results the study describes overall, beyond this receptor: The study presented the conclusion that tumor T cells originate in lymph nodes as consistent with a hypothesis, not as something directly demonstrated. Tumor T-cell repertoires showed less diversity than lymph node repertoires and more diversity than nontumor tissue repertoires, and tumor T-cell repertoires showed preferential V and J gene usage. The data were considered consistent with most tumor T cells being derived from the lymph node and subsequently expanding within tumor tissue. Tumor and nontumor tissue repertoires were found to be significantly more similar in luminal-like than in basal-like breast cancer.

Sequencing was performed on an Illumina HiSeq 2000. Multiplex PCR amplification was used to generate the TCR beta chain libraries. The amplified TCR beta chain products were analyzed by high-throughput sequencing. In TCRdb, the public reads were trimmed at Q25 with fastp and aligned with MiXCR, with productive beta chains retained. Each CDR3 protein appears once, grouped with its most common genes and DNA. The table for this sample lists about 150,000 distinct CDR3 sequences; approximately 32% of them were counted only once. Around 2.3% of the sample is in the top ten clones. From V the trimming removes 4 bases and from J it removes 5 bases, while the gene matches leave 2 bases of the junction unaccounted for. Taken from cysteine to phenylalanine, the CDR3 has 13 residues. Left in the record is the CDR3 DNA by itself, 39 bases read in frame from the first base. CDR1 SNHLY and CDR2 FYNNEI are derived from the germline V gene.

Lymph node samples came from the axillary draining lymph nodes of breast cancer patients. The receptor chain draws on TRBV2 and TRBJ1-5; TRBD1 aligns with 7 central bases. The receptor was derived from a female donor with breast cancer. Some clones in this sample may be carry-over from other donors' samples. Material: axillary lymph node tissue. The CDR3 reads as follows: CASSVDRDQPQHF. The DNA sequence follows: TGTGCCAGCAGTGTCGACAGGGATCAGCCCCAGCATTTT.